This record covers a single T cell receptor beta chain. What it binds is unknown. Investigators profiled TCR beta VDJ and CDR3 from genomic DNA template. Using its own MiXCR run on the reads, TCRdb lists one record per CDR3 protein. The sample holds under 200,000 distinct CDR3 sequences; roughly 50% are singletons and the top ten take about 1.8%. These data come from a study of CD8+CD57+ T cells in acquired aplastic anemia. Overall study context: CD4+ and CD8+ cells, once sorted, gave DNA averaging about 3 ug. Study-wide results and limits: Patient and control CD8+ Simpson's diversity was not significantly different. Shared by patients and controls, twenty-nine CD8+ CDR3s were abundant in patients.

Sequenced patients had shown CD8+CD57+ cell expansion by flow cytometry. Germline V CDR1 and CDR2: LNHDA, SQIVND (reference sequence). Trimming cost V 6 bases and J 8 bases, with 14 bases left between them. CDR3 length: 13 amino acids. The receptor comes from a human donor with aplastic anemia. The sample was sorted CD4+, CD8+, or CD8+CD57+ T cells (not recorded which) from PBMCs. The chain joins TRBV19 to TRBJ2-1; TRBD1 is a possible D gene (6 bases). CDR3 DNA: TGTGCCAGTAGCCCCACAGGGTACCATGAGCAGTTCTTC. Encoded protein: CASSPTGYHEQFF.